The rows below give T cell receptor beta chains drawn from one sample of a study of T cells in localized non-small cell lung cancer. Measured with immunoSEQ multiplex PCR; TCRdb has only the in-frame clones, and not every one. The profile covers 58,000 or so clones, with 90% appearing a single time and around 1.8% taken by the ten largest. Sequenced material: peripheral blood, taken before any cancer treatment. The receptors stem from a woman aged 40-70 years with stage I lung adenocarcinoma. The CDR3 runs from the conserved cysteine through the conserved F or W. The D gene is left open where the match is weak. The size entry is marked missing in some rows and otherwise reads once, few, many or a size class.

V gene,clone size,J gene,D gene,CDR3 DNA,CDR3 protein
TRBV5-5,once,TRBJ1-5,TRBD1,TGTGCCAGCAGCTTGGGGCAGGGGGCATTGCAGCCCCAGCATTTT,CASSLGQGALQPQHF
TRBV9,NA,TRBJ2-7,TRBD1,TGTGCCAGCAGCGGATTTGCCTCGGGACAGGTTGACGAGCAGTACTTC,CASSGFASGQVDEQYF
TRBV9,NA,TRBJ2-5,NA,TGTGCCAGCAGCCCACGATCTCAAGAGACCCAGTACTTC,CASSPRSQETQYF
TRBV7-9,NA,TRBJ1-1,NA,TGTGCCAGCAGCTGGTTGGGCCAGGAGACTTTCTTT,CASSWLGQETFF
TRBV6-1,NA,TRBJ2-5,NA,TGTGCCAGCAGTGACCCGGCGGAAAGCAAAGAGACCCAGTACTTC,CASSDPAESKETQYF
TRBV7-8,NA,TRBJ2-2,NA,TGTGCCAGCAGCTTAGATGTGGGCTACACCGGGGAGCTGTTTTTT,CASSLDVGYTGELFF
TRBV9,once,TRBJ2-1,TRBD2,TGTGCCAGCAGCGTGGTGCGGGAGTCGGACAATGAGCAGTTCTTC,CASSVVRESDNEQFF
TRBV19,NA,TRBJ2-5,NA,TGTGCCAGTAGTTCTCAGGGGGGTGAAGAGACCCAGTACTTC,CASSSQGGEETQYF
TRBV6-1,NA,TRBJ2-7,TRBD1,TGTGCCAGCAGTTTTCCGGGACAGCCCACCTACGAGCAGTACTTC,CASSFPGQPTYEQYF
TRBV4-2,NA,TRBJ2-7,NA,TGTGCCAGCAGCCAAGACAACCGCCGAGGCTCCTACGAGCAGTACTTC,CASSQDNRRGSYEQYF
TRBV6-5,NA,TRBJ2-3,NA,TGTGCCAGCAGTCAGTACAGGGTCCCAGATACGCAGTATTTT,CASSQYRVPDTQYF
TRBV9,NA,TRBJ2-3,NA,TGTGCCAGCAGCGCCCGAGTGAGAGATACGCAGTATTTT,CASSARVRDTQYF
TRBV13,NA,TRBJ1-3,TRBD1,TGTGCCAGCAGCTCCCCCGGGACAGGGCGAAACACCATATATTTT,CASSSPGTGRNTIYF
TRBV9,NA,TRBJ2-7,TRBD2,TGTGCCAGCAGCCCAGCTTTGGGGACTAGCAGTCTACTGGAGCAGTACTTC,CASSPALGTSSLLEQYF
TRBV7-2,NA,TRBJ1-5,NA,TGTGCCAGCAGCTTAGGTCGCGATCAGCCCCAGCATTTT,CASSLGRDQPQHF
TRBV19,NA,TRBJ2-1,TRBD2,TGTGCCAGTAGTATCTGGCTAGCGGGAGTAGGCTACAATGAGCAGTTCTTC,CASSIWLAGVGYNEQFF
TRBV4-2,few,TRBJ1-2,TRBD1,TGTGCCAGCAGCCAAGCCACAGGGGGGTATGGCTACACCTTC,CASSQATGGYGYTF
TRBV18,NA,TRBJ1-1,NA,TGTGCCAGCTCACCACAGGGGATGAACACTGAAGCTTTCTTT,CASSPQGMNTEAFF
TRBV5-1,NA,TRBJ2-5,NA,TGCGCCAGCAGCCCGGGGGCAGGGGAGACCCAGTACTTC,CASSPGAGETQYF
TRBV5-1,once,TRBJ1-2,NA,TGCGCCAGCAGCTTGGCGGGAGACTATGGCTACACCTTC,CASSLAGDYGYTF
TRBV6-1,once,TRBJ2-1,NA,TGTGCCAGCAGATCGGCAAACAATGAGCAGTTCTTC,CASRSANNEQFF
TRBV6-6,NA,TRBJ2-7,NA,TGTGCCAGCAGTTATCCGAGCTCCTACGAGCAGTACTTC,CASSYPSSYEQYF
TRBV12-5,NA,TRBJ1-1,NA,TGTGCTAGTGGGCCCATGATCGCTGAAGCTTTCTTT,CASGPMIAEAFF
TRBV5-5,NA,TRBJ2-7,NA,TGTGCCAGCAGCTTGGCCTTCATAGGGGTCTACGAGCAGTACTTC,CASSLAFIGVYEQYF
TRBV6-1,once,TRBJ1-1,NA,TGTGCCAGCAGTGAAAACCGGGGGATGACTGAAGCTTTCTTT,CASSENRGMTEAFF
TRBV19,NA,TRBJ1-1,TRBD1,TGTGCCAGTAGTTCCCCCCCGACAGGGGAGACTGAAGCTTTCTTT,CASSSPPTGETEAFF
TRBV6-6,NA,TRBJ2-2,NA,TGTGCCAGCAGTTACTTTATGAACACCGGGGAGCTGTTTTTT,CASSYFMNTGELFF
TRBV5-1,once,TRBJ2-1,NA,TGCGCCAGCAGCTTGGGTGTACAGGGAGGTAATGAGCAGTTCTTC,CASSLGVQGGNEQFF
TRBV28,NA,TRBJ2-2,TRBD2,TGTGCCAGCAGTTTACGACTAGCCACCGGGGAGCTGTTTTTT,CASSLRLATGELFF
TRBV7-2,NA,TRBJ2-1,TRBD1,TGTGCCAGCAGCACACCAGGGGGTGAGGTTGGGAATGAGCAGTTCTTC,CASSTPGGEVGNEQFF
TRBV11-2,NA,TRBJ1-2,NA,TGTGCCAGCAGCTTATCGACAGGCGGGGAGTATGGCTACACCTTC,CASSLSTGGEYGYTF
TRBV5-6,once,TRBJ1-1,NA,TGTGCCAGCAGCCTTACATCGAGTATGAACACTGAAGCTTTCTTT,CASSLTSSMNTEAFF
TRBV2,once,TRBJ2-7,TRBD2,TGTGCCAGCAGTGAACGGGGGGGTCATGAGCAGTACTTC,CASSERGGHEQYF
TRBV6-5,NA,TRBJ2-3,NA,TGTGCCAGCAGTTACTCTAACGGCGTAGATACGCAGTATTTT,CASSYSNGVDTQYF
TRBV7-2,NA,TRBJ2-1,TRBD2,TGTGCCAGCAAGCGGGGAAACTCCTACAATGAGCAGTTCTTC,CASKRGNSYNEQFF
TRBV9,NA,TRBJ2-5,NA,TGTGCCAGCGACGTAGGGGGGGCCTCTCAAGAGACCCAGTACTTC,CASDVGGASQETQYF
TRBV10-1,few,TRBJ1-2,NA,TGCGCCAGCGGTGACAGGAACTATGGCTACACCTTC,CASGDRNYGYTF
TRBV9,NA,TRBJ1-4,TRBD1,TGTGCCAGCAGCGTACGGGGACAGGTCGGGGAAAAACTGTTTTTT,CASSVRGQVGEKLFF
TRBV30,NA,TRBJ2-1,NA,TGTGCCTGGGAAGGGGGGGGATGGCAGTTCTTC,CAWEGGGWQFF
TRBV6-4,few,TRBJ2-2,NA,TGTGCCAGCAGTGACAGGGACACCGGGGAGCTGTTTTTT,CASSDRDTGELFF
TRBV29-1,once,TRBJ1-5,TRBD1,TGCAGCGTTCTGGGACAGGGAATGAATCAGCCCCAGCATTTT,CSVLGQGMNQPQHF
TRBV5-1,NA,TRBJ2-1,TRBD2,TGCGCCAGCAGCTTGGAGGGCGGGAGGACCACCTACAATGAGCAGTTCTTC,CASSLEGGRTTYNEQFF
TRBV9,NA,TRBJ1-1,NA,TGTGCCAGCAGCGTAGGAGCGGGGACTGAAGCTTTCTTT,CASSVGAGTEAFF
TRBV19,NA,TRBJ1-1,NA,TGTGCCAGTAGTATAGTTCGCAGAGGGGTGAACACTGAAGCTTTCTTT,CASSIVRRGVNTEAFF
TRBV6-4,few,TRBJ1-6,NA,TGTGCCAGCAGTGTCGACAACTCCTATAATTCACCCCTCCACTTT,CASSVDNSYNSPLHF